This T cell receptor (beta chain) was recovered during a study of shared clonotypes between healthy human individuals. Study-level information: Per donor, CD8 memory used one plate, CD8 naive used two, CD4 memory used three and CD4 naive used three.

V gave up 0 bases and J gave up 11 bases; unmatched junction bases: 10. CDR3 length: 14 amino acids. The V gene's germline CDR1 is SGHDN and CDR2 FVKESK. Clones were sequenced by immunoSEQ multiplex PCR, and TCRdb holds only the in-frame ones, with some missing. The sample lists roughly 2 million clones; almost 96% were seen once. Sequencing was performed on naive CD4+ T cells sorted from blood. Regarding subset: CD45RA+ positively selected. This TCR derives from a man between 18 and 29 years old in good health. This chain links TRBV14 with TRBJ2-7; 7 nucleotides match TRBD1. CDR3 DNA: TGTGCCAGCAGCCAAGATCCAGGGGGTGGATTTGAGTACTTC. It translates to CASSQDPGGGFEYF. Complete variable domain (other parts from reference TRBV14 and TRBJ2-7): EAGVTQFPSHSVIEKGQTVTLRCDPISGHDNLYWYRRVMGKEIKFLLHFVKESKQDESGMPNNRFLAERTGGTYSTLKVQPAELEDSGVYFCASSQDPGGGFEYFGPGTRLTVT.